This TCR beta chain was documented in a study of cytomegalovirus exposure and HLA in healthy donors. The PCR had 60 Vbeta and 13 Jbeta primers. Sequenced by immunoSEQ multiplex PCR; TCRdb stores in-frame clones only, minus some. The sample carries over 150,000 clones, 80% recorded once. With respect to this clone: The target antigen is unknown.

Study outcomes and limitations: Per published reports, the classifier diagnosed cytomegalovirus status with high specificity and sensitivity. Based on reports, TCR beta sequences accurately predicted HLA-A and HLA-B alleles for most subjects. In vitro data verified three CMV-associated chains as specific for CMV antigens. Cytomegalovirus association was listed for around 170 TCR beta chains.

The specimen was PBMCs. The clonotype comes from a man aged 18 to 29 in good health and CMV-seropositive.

The CDR3 sequence is CASSLVPSRGTQYF. DNA of the CDR3: TGCGCCAGCAGCTTGGTACCCTCCCGGGGGACCCAGTACTTC. V is TRBV5-1 and J is TRBJ2-5; D is possibly TRBD2 (5 bases). Deletions cut 0 bases from V and 7 bases from J, with 13 bases between. Germline V gene data show CDR1 as SGHRS and CDR2 as YFSETQ. CDR3 length: 14 residues.